This TCR beta chain was sequenced in a study of T cells in Graves' hyperthyroidism and ophthalmopathy. Study-wide results and limits: Model-based prediction identified ophthalmopathy a median approximately 6 months prior to its onset. Peripheral blood also featured most of the thyroid clonotypes expanded above 0.001.

This clonotype has just a few counts. Its antigen is not identified. Germline CDR1 reads DFQATT; CDR2 reads SNEGSKA (reference sequence). Trimming removed 6 bases from V and 4 bases from J, with 7 bases in between. CDR3 length: 11 residues. Researchers took RNA transcripts and amplified the TCR beta CDR3 regions from them. Initially, a first-round RT-PCR of the TCR CDR3 employed the HTBI primer set. Each CDR3 protein is one row after TCRdb ran MiXCR on the multiplex PCR reads. The sample contains about 560,000 distinct CDR3 sequences, 16% of which appear only once. Investigators excluded patients with uncontrolled infection, other autoimmune disease, pregnancy or lactation. Diagnosis rested on symptoms, serum thyroxine and TRAb, thyroid ultrasound, and orbital computed tomography.

Sequencing was performed on blood. This TCR derives from a woman younger than 30 with Graves' hyperthyroidism. The chain joins TRBV20-1 to TRBJ2-1; no clear D gene. CDR3 DNA: TGCAGTGCCAAAGGTTACAATGAGCAGTTCTTC. Translation gives CSAKGYNEQFF.